These T cell receptor beta chains were read from a single sample in a study of blood T cells in healthy people across ages. TCRdb reprocessed the 5' RACE reads with MiXCR, giving one entry per CDR3 protein. The repertoire holds just over 800,000 distinct CDR3 sequences, with under 80% as singletons. Sequenced material: blood. These receptors originate from a man aged 25 to 45 in good health. CDR3s include the opening cysteine and the closing phenylalanine or tryptophan. A D gene is named only where the DNA matches it firmly. Only some rows state a clone size, as once, few, many or a class for expanded clones.

J | V | size | length | D | DNA | CDR3
TRBJ1-2 | TRBV7-9 | many | 15 | - | TGTGCCAGCAGCTTAGGTAGGGCCGCCCACTATGGCTACACCTTC | CASSLGRAAHYGYTF
TRBJ2-1 | TRBV12-3/TRBV12-4 | - | 16 | TRBD2 | TGTGCCAGCAGTTCTCCTAGCGGGGGCATCTACAATGAGCAGTTCTTC | CASSSPSGGIYNEQFF
TRBJ2-6 | TRBV20-1 | once | 17 | TRBD1 | TGCAGTGCTAGGGAGGGGACAGGAAGCTCTGGGGCCAACGTCCTGACTTTC | CSAREGTGSSGANVLTF
TRBJ2-6 | TRBV4-3 | few | 15 | - | TGCGCCAGCAGCCAAGGGACGTCTGGGGCCAACGTCCTGACTTTC | CASSQGTSGANVLTF
TRBJ1-2 | TRBV28 | - | 12 | - | TGTGCCAGTACCCCTCAGAGGGATGGCTACACCTTC | CASTPQRDGYTF
TRBJ1-1 | TRBV20-1 | - | 13 | - | TGCAGTGCAAGTATCGGGTGGGAGGCTGAAGCTTTCTTT | CSASIGWEAEAFF
TRBJ1-5 | TRBV4-2 | - | 16 | - | TGTGCCAGCAGCCAAGAAAAAGGGAGGGCAAATCAGCCCCAGCATTTT | CASSQEKGRANQPQHF
TRBJ2-1 | TRBV13 | - | 14 | - | TGTGCCAGCAGCTTAGGGACACGGTTCAATGAGCAGTTCTTC | CASSLGTRFNEQFF
TRBJ2-1 | TRBV6-2/TRBV6-3 | - | 15 | - | TGTGCCAGCAGTTACTCCGTAGGAACGAGCCATGAGCAGTTCTTC | CASSYSVGTSHEQFF
TRBJ2-1 | TRBV27 | - | 15 | - | TGTGCCAGCCTACCCCGTCCAAACTCCTACAATGAGCAGTTCTTC | CASLPRPNSYNEQFF
TRBJ2-5 | TRBV6-5 | once | 16 | TRBD2 | TGTGCCAGCAGTTATGGGATAGCGGGGGGCCAGGAGACCCAGTACTTC | CASSYGIAGGQETQYF
TRBJ1-5 | TRBV29-1 | few | 13 | - | TGCAGCGTTGCCGGGGGGATGAATCAGCCCCAGCATTTT | CSVAGGMNQPQHF
TRBJ1-5 | TRBV6-1 | - | 17 | TRBD1 | TGTGCCAGCAGTCCGGGACAGGGGGCGCATAGCAATCAGCCCCAGCATTTT | CASSPGQGAHSNQPQHF
TRBJ2-6 | TRBV7-3 | - | 19 | - | TGTGCCAGCAGCTTGTTACGCTCGAGCTCCCATGCTGGGGCCAACGTCCTGACTTTC | CASSLLRSSSHAGANVLTF
TRBJ2-1 | TRBV2 | once | 15 | - | TGTGCCAGCAGTGTAGGGGCCACTGGGTACAATGAGCAGTTCTTC | CASSVGATGYNEQFF
TRBJ1-2 | TRBV10-2 | - | 13 | TRBD1 | TGCACCAGCAGGACAGGGGACAACTATGGCTACACCTTC | CTSRTGDNYGYTF
TRBJ1-6 | TRBV7-2 | - | 16 | - | TGTGCCAGCAGAGACGAATTGAGGCTACTCAATTCACCCCTCCACTTT | CASRDELRLLNSPLHF
TRBJ1-4 | TRBV18 | - | 15 | - | TGTGCTAGCTCACCTCCCGGAGGCGAGAGTGAAAAACTGTTTTTT | CASSPPGGESEKLFF
TRBJ2-2 | TRBV21-1 | - | 15 | - | TGTGCCAGCGCCTCACAGGGGTTATTCGTCGGGGAGCTGTTTTTT | CASASQGLFVGELFF
TRBJ2-3 | TRBV7-9 | - | 13 | - | TGTGCCAGCACACTCTTAAGCACAGATACGCAGTATTTT | CASTLLSTDTQYF
TRBJ2-2 | TRBV12-3/TRBV12-4 | - | 14 | TRBD2 | TGTGCCAGCACGGGGGGGCTTCGGACCGGGGAGCTGTTTTTT | CASTGGLRTGELFF
TRBJ2-4 | TRBV4-1 | - | 15 | - | TGCGCCAGCAGTCCTAACAGGGCGGTGGAAAACATTCAGTACTTC | CASSPNRAVENIQYF
TRBJ2-7 | TRBV11-2 | few | 15 | - | TGTGCCAGCAGCTTAGAGTTCGCCTCCTCCTACGAGCAGTACTTC | CASSLEFASSYEQYF
TRBJ2-7 | TRBV28 | - | 15 | TRBD2 | TGTGCCAGCAGTAGACTAGCGGGCCTTCGGAGGGAGCAGTACTTC | CASSRLAGLRREQYF
TRBJ2-7 | TRBV20-1 | - | 16 | TRBD2 | TGCAGTGCTAGAGAGGGAACTAGCGGGGACTCCTACGAGCAGTACTTC | CSAREGTSGDSYEQYF
TRBJ2-1 | TRBV29-1 | - | 16 | TRBD1 | TGCAGCGCGATTCCCGGGACAGGGAACTCCTACAATGAGCAGTTCTTC | CSAIPGTGNSYNEQFF
TRBJ1-1 | TRBV28 | few | 12 | - | TGTGCCAGCAGTTTATCGGGCACTGAAGCTTTCTTT | CASSLSGTEAFF
TRBJ2-1 | TRBV6-2/TRBV6-3 | few | 14 | TRBD2 | TGTGCCAGCAGACATAGCGGGGGAATCAATGAGCAGTTCTTC | CASRHSGGINEQFF
TRBJ2-4 | TRBV20-1 | - | 16 | - | TGCAGTGCTAGTGGATCCGGGGCGCAACGAAGGAACATTCAGTACTTC | CSASGSGAQRRNIQYF
TRBJ2-1 | TRBV4-2 | - | 15 | TRBD2 | TGTGCCAGCAGCCTTGGCTCTAGCGGTGGAGATGAGCAGTTCTTC | CASSLGSSGGDEQFF